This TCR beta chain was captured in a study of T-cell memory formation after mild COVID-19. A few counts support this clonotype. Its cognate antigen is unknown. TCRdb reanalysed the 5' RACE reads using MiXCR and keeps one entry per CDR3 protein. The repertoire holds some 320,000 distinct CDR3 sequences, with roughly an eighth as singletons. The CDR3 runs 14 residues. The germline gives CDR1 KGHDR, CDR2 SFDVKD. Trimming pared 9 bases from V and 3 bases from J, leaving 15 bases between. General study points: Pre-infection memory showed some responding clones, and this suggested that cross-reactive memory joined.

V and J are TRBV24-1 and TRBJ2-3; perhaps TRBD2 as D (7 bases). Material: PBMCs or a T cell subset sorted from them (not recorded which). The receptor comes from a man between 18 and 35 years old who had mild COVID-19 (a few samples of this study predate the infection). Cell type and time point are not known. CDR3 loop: CATRGGLATDTQYF. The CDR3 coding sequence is TGTGCCACCCGCGGGGGCCTGGCAACAGATACGCAGTATTTT.